This T cell receptor (beta chain) was obtained from a study of OX40 agonist ivuxolimab in advanced cancers. With regard to the full study: Ivuxolimab was a fully human IgG2 agonistic monoclonal antibody targeting the costimulatory receptor OX40 (CD134). Intravenous ivuxolimab was administered to patients every 2 weeks at six dose levels: 0.01, 0.1, 0.3, 1.5, 3 and 10 mg/kg. Of the approximately 54 dose-escalation patients, hepatocellular carcinoma was present in around 19, melanoma in around 15, renal cell carcinoma in 9 and head and neck cancer in 9. In the dose-escalation cohort, 82.7% of patients were male, and the mean age was approximately 55 years, with a range of about 23 to 90. Patients were allowed to have had prior anti-PD-1, anti-PD-L1 or anti-CTLA-4 therapy, and 40% to 45% of the dose-escalation patients had been treated with checkpoint inhibitors. Partial responses were achieved by three dose-escalation patients, of whom one had hepatocellular carcinoma and two had cutaneous melanoma. Peripheral TCRbeta sequencing aimed to test whether ivuxolimab altered TCR sequence diversity and caused clonal T-cell expansion. The paper covers the monotherapy dose-escalation part of the phase I ivuxolimab trial, which included N of about 50 patients.

Patients with a history of autoimmune disease or receiving systemic immunosuppression were excluded from the trial. Peripheral blood for TCR sequencing was collected from all dose cohorts at baseline, on cycle 4 day 1, and on cycle 7 day 1. Samples came from an open-label, multicenter, first-in-human phase I dose-escalation trial of ivuxolimab. The trial enrolled adults with locally advanced or metastatic head and neck squamous cell, hepatocellular, melanoma or renal cell carcinoma. Before TCR sequencing, CD4+ T cells and CD8+ T cells from peripheral blood were sorted into separate populations. The CDR3 sequence holds 13 residues, the cysteine and phenylalanine included. Only the CDR3 DNA is retained, 39 bases long and in frame from the first base. As encoded in the germline V gene, CDR1 is SGHAT while CDR2 is FQNNGV. Trimming removed 5 bases from V and 2 bases from J, leaving 10 bases between the germline ends.

For this clone: Its antigen is currently not known. One base away there is no much larger clone; base qualities are not given.

The paper as a whole reports these results and caveats: Clonal expansion of both CD4+ and CD8+ blood T cells was observed from baseline to week 6 at doses 0.1 to 3.0 mg/kg. Low levels of normalized T-cell clonal expansion were also seen in some patients who did not respond. Which antigens the clonally expanded peripheral T cells were specific for was not determined. Partial responders in the 0.1-3.0 mg/kg groups had among the lowest normalized peripheral clonal expansion, especially among CD8+ T cells. On average, CD8+ T cells showed more expanded clones than CD4+ T cells after ivuxolimab.

To sequence the TCRbeta CDR3 region, genomic DNA was isolated from the sorted cells. The immunoSEQ Assay was used for sequencing of TCRbeta CDR3 regions. TCRdb provides this immuneACCESS table in a form limited to in-frame rearrangements. Some clones are lacking; in checked studies, under half of them reflect an unresolved V gene, and why the rest are absent is not known. The sample table contains 99,000 or so clones; only one count was recorded for around 96% of them. 2% to 2.5% of the sample comes from the top ten. The rearranged segments are TRBV11-2 and TRBJ2-7; too little of a D gene remains to name it. Sequences were derived from CD4+ or CD8+ T cells sorted from blood, sampled in a trial of the OX40 agonist ivuxolimab. The clonotype was recovered from an adult with an advanced solid tumor such as melanoma, head and neck, liver or kidney cancer. The DNA sequence reads TGTGCCAGCAGCCGGGCAGATACCTACGAGCAGTACTTC. Translation gives CASSRADTYEQYF.